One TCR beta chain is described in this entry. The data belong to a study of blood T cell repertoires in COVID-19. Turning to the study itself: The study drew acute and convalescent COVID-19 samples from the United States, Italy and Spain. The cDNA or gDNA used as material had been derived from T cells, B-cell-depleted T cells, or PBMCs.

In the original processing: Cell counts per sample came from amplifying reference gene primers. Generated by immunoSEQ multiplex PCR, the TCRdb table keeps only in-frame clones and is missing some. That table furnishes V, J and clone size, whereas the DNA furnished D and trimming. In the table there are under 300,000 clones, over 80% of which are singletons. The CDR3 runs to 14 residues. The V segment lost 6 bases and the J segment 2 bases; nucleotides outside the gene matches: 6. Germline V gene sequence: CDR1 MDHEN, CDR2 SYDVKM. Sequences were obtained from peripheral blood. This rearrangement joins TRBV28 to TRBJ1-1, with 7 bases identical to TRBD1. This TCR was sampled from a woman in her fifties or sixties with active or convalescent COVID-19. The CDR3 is CASRPGGANTEAFF. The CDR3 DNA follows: TGTGCCAGCAGACCAGGGGGAGCCAACACTGAAGCTTTCTTT.